These 7 T cell receptor beta chains were all obtained from the same sample, sequenced in a study of shared clonotypes between healthy human individuals. TCRdb's table, derived via immunoSEQ multiplex PCR, lists solely in-frame clones and lacks some. Among roughly 2,500,000 clones listed, over 85% were seen once. Sequencing used naive CD4+ T cells from PBMCs. Subset denoted: CD45RA+ positively selected. These receptors were collected from a man younger than 35 in good health. Some clones in this sample may be carry-over from other donors' samples.

The chain is built from TRBV11-2 and TRBJ2-1, with unresolved D. Trimming stripped 1 base from V and 9 bases from J, with 16 bases between. Germline V gives CDR1 SGHAT, CDR2 FQNNGV. The length of the CDR3 is 15 residues. DNA of the CDR3: TGTGCCAGCAGCTTAGGGTTGTCATCACTTGCTGAGCAGTTCTTC. It is translated as CASSLGLSSLAEQFF.

This clone was counted a few times. The genes are TRBV5-1 and TRBJ2-7, with 11 positions matching TRBD2. With V trimmed by 3 bases and J by 0 bases, 5 bases remained unmatched. Germline CDR1 and CDR2: SGHRS and YFSETQ. This CDR3 is built from 16 residues. The CDR3 sequence: CASSWTSGLSSYEQYF. The DNA for the CDR3 is TGCGCCAGCAGCTGGACTAGCGGGTTAAGCTCCTACGAGCAGTACTTC.

The V call is TRBV10-3, the J call TRBJ2-7, with D possibly matching TRBD2 (5 bases). This CDR3 contains 15 residues. The germline V gene encodes CDR1 ENHRY and CDR2 SYGVKD. The V end lost 3 bases, the J end lost 1 base, and 13 bases lay between the germline ends. CDR3 in amino acids: CAISDGGSTSYEQYF. As DNA, the CDR3 is TGTGCCATCAGTGATGGCGGGTCCACTTCCTACGAGCAGTACTTC.

The chain has TRBV19 and TRBJ2-5; 9 bases align to TRBD2. The CDR3 sequence is 17 residues long. Germline V gene sequence: CDR1 LNHDA, CDR2 SQIVND (reference sequence). With 4 bases clipped from V and 5 bases from J, the junction kept 14 bases outside the gene matches. The chain's CDR3 is CASSKTSGVAVWETQYF. The CDR3 region has the DNA TGTGCCAGTAGTAAGACTAGCGGTGTGGCTGTGTGGGAGACCCAGTACTTC.

The V gene is TRBV19, the J gene TRBJ2-1; D might be TRBD1 or TRBD2, each matching 6 bases. The CDR3 extends over 17 amino acids. Trimming cost V 3 bases and J 1 base, with 16 bases left between them. Germline loops: CDR1 LNHDA, CDR2 SQIVND (reference sequence). The DNA for the CDR3 is TGTGCCAGTAGTATGGGAACAGGGAGGAGTTCCTACAATGAGCAGTTCTTC. This encodes CASSMGTGRSSYNEQFF.

The V call is TRBV5-8, the J call TRBJ2-1, with D uncertain. The V gene's germline CDR1 is SGHTS and CDR2 YDEGEE. There are 12 residues in the CDR3. Trimming took 1 base from V and 10 from J, leaving 9 bases between them. CDR3 bases: TGTGCCAGCAGCTTGCTAGGTAGGGAGCAGTTCTTC. Protein: CASSLLGREQFF.

This clone came up a few times. The chain is built from TRBV7-9 and TRBJ1-5; 8 nucleotides align to TRBD1. This CDR3 has 13 amino acids. With V trimmed by 7 bases and J by 7 bases, 6 bases remained unmatched. The germline gives CDR1 SEHNR, CDR2 FQNEAQ (reference sequence). The CDR3: CASTRGQGQPQHF. CDR3 in DNA: TGTGCCAGCACCAGGGGGCAAGGGCAGCCCCAGCATTTT.